This TCR beta chain appears in the sequencing data of a study of shared clonotypes between healthy human individuals. The table came from immunoSEQ multiplex PCR; TCRdb's copy has only in-frame clones and leaves some out. This sample has roughly 2.6 million clones, with just over 90% found just once. Germline lookup yields CDR1 LGHNA and CDR2 YSLEER. The CDR3 consists of 15 residues. V lost 0 bases and J lost 4, with 10 bases in between. Material: naive CD4+ T cells sorted from blood. This sample's subset: CD45RA+ positively selected. The source of this sequence is a man aged 18-30 years in good health. The chain uses TRBV4-3 and TRBJ1-5, with unresolved D. As DNA, the CDR3 is TGCGCCAGCAGCCAAGATGGAAGGGATAATCAGCCCCAGCATTTT. It translates to CASSQDGRDNQPQHF.